This T cell receptor beta chain was identified during a study of cytomegalovirus exposure and HLA in healthy donors. The CDR3 length is 16 residues. Germline CDR1 is KGHSH and CDR2 is LQKENI. V shed 6 bases, J shed 2 bases, and the junction held 12 bases outside the gene matches. This clone was counted only a few times. The antigen is undetermined. The PCR made use of 60 Vbeta and 13 Jbeta primers. Measured with immunoSEQ multiplex PCR; TCRdb has only the in-frame clones, and not every one. The table includes some 98,000 clones, more than 65% detected once. Findings of the study overall: Most TCR sequences were uncommon, yet certain public TCRs appeared in many donors. Earlier analysis looked at TCR beta V segments, and most were productive about 87% or about 30% of the time.

The rearrangement uses TRBV18 and TRBJ2-5; 7 nucleotides match TRBD1. This sequence was found in a human donor in good health. Sequencing was carried out using PBMCs. The CDR3 DNA reads TGTGCCAGCTCTCCAGTAGGACAGGCCCTTCAAGAGACCCAGTACTTC. Its translation is CASSPVGQALQETQYF.